The source of this T cell receptor (beta chain) is a study of shared clonotypes between healthy human individuals (dated by TCRdb to 2018 to 2020). Study-wide context: The cohort comprised a couple of women and three men aged 18 to 49 years. For each donor, CD4 naive and CD4 memory were each run on three plates, CD8 naive on two plates, and CD8 memory on one plate. To estimate repertoire size and how much clonotype sharing occurs between individuals, the study deeply sequenced the blood TCR repertoires of five healthy adults. To increase sequencing depth and limit assay-specific biases, different laboratories used diverse techniques to prepare libraries and sequence TCR repertoires. Between about 0.94 and 8.9 billion PBMCs per donor were obtained by leukapheresis.

Using the deep immunoSEQ assay, TCR CDR3 regions were amplified from genomic DNA by multiplex PCR. Extracted genomic DNA from each cell subset was spread evenly across all wells of several immunoSEQ 96-well plates, with each plate serving as a replicate. For sorted subsets, approximately 190 ng genomic DNA, equal to some 30,000 T cell genomes, was loaded into each replicate PCR. Purified libraries were quantified with a Qubit 3.0 fluorometer, sized on a Bioanalyzer 2100, and re-quantified with the KAPA Library Quantification kit. Each immunoSEQ 96-well plate was sequenced on its own single-read 150-cycle Illumina NextSeq 550 flow cell. The study's own analysis went as follows. Because the immunoSEQ output included only junctional sequences and no quality scores, the filtering could not be the same as the filtering used for full-length reads. To assign V/J genes and CDR3, sequences were annotated using PyIR, a Python wrapper for IgBLAST v1.9, with IMGT germline references. Reads were removed for weak V/J assignments (E-value above 1e-6), missing CDR3, stop codons, out-of-frame junctions, or ambiguous translated residues. V3J clonotypes were defined as sequences sharing the same inferred V gene, J gene, and CDR3 amino acid sequence. Percentage overlap between repertoires was calculated by dividing the number of shared unique clonotypes by the size of the smaller repertoire. RTK rarefaction, the Chao1 estimator, and Recon v2.1 estimates of unobserved clonotypes were used to assess repertoire richness. OLGA was used to compute generation probabilities for all TCRbeta clonotypes that the gDNA method yielded from a handful of donors. What TCRdb holds here is the immuneACCESS table cut down to in-frame rearrangements. Part of the clones is not present; checked against another copy, under half of the missing clones reflect an unresolved V gene, and the others are unexplained. V, J and clone size reflect that table, while D and trimming were determined from the DNA. The sample has about 2.3 million clones on record, roughly 90% of them singletons. More than 0.35% of the sample is held by the ten biggest clonotypes.

With regard to this clone: What this receptor recognizes is not known. Base qualities are not at hand, and no much larger clone is one base apart.

Overall study results and their limits: Compared with non-shared clonotypes, clonotypes shared by all four sorted-subset donors had higher generation probabilities. Sampling was restricted to blood, and TCR repertoires in tissue are likely to differ from TCR repertoires in blood. The small number of donors limited the genetic and exposure-history diversity represented. Even with the large sequencing depth, rarefaction of the sorted-subset datasets indicated that sequencing was incomplete. Naive subsets generally had larger estimated clonotype richness than memory subsets. Pairwise subsampling indicated that sequencing depth was expected to affect the degree of clonotype sharing among donors. Across a handful of donors, roughly 5.1% of naive CD4, 3% to 4% of naive CD8, roughly 2.2% of memory CD4, and over 0.35% of memory CD8 clonotypes were shared.

V lost 2 bases and J lost 3 bases, and the count of bases not matched to a germline gene is 17. CDR1 LGHNA and CDR2 YSLEER were looked up in the germline V gene. Taken from cysteine to phenylalanine, the CDR3 has 21 residues. The only DNA kept is the CDR3, 63 bases in frame from the first base. Healthy HIV-negative adults with no recently reported acute infections or vaccinations were included as donors. All donors were Caucasian adults living in Nashville, Tennessee, USA. Magnetic negative selection was used to enrich CD4+ T cells, after which naive cells were positively selected on CD45RA and the negative fraction became the memory subset. Blood was obtained by leukapheresis, after which PBMCs were separated by Ficoll-Histopaque density gradient centrifugation and cryopreserved in liquid nitrogen vapor phase. Analytical flow cytometry was used to check the purity and quantity of each magnetically sorted T cell population. Genomic DNA was isolated from every sorted fraction and measured by UV absorbance on a Nanodrop 2000c.

The rearranged chain carries TRBV4-3 and TRBJ2-7; 15 bases in the junction line up with TRBD2. The source of this sequence is a man aged 18-30 years in good health. Some clones in this sample may be carry-over from other donors' samples. What was sequenced was naive CD4+ T cells from PBMCs. This sample's cell subset or site label indicates: CD45RA+ positively selected. The CDR3: CASSQREPGLAGGSTIYEQYF. The nucleotide sequence is TGCGCCAGCAGCCAACGTGAGCCGGGACTAGCGGGAGGATCAACGATCTACGAGCAGTACTTC.